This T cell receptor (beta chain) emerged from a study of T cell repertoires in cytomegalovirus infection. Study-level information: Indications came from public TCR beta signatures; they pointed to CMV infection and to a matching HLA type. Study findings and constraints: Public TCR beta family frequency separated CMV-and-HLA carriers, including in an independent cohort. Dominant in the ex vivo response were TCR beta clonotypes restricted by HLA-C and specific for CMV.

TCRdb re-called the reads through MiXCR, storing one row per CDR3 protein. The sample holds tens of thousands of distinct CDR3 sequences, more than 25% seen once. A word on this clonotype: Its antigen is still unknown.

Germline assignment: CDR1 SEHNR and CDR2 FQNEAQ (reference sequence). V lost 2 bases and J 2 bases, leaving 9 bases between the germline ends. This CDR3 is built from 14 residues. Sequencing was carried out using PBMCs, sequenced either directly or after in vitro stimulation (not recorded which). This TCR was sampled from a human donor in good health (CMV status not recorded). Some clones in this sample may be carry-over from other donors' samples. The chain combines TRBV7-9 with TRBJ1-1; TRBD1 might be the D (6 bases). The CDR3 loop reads CASSLLQGNTEAFF. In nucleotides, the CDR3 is TGTGCCAGCAGCTTATTACAGGGTAACACTGAAGCTTTCTTT. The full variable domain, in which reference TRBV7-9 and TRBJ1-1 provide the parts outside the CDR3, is DTGVSQNPRHKITKRGQNVTFRCDPISEHNRLYWYRQTLGQGPEFLTYFQNEAQLEKSRLLSDRFSAERPKGSFSTLEIQRTEQGDSAMYLCASSLLQGNTEAFFGQGTRLTVV.